Detailed here is one T cell receptor (beta chain). Its specificity is not known. The sample originates from a study of blood T cells in healthy people across ages. Overall study context: Using template switching, researchers captured about one barcoded beta molecule for each two T cells. Notes on the study in general: Compared with aged donors, long-lived donors showed fewer expanded clones, suggesting selection.

The CDR3 spans 18 residues. It was with a sample-barcoded 5' primer and a J-beta primer mix that a second PCR of roughly 6 to 12 cycles was run. The template-switch adaptor was a 5' adaptor with 12 random nucleotides. It tagged each cDNA molecule. TCRdb used MiXCR to reprocess the 5' RACE reads, holding one entry per CDR3 protein. The sample lists 1.5 million to 2 million distinct CDR3 sequences; about 31% were seen once. Sequencing was done on a sample of blood. This clonotype was obtained from a woman aged 25 to 45 in good health. The J gene is TRBJ2-5, the V gene TRBV21-1; TRBD2 is taken as the D call from the table, unchecked against the DNA. TRBV21-1 is given as a pseudogene. The CDR3, as DNA: TGTGCCAGCAGCAAAGGTGGTCGCGGGGGGGCCAGTTTGGAGACCCAGTACTTC. Translated, it gives CASSKGGRGGASLETQYF.